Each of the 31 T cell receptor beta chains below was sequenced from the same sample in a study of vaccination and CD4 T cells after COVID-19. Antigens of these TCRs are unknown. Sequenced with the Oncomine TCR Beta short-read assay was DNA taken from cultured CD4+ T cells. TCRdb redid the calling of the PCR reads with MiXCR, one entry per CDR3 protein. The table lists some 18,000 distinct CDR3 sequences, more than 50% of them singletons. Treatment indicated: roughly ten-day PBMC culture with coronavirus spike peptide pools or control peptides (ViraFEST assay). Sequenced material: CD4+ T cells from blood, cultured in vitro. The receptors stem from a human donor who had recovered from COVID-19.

CDR3 protein: CASSLNGIRQFF. In DNA, the CDR3 is TGTGCCAGCAGCTTAAACGGGATCCGGCAGTTCTTC. The chain employs TRBV11-3 and TRBJ2-1, with D perhaps TRBD2 (5 bases). The germline V gene has CDR1 SGHNT and CDR2 YENEEA. The CDR3 is 12 amino acids. V dropped 2 bases and J dropped 12 bases, with 11 bases sitting between them.

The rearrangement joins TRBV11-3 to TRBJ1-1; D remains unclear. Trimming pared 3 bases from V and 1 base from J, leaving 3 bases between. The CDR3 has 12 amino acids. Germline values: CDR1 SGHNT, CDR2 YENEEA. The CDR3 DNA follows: TGTGCCAGCAGCTTCTCGAACACTGAAGCTTTCTTT. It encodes CASSFSNTEAFF.

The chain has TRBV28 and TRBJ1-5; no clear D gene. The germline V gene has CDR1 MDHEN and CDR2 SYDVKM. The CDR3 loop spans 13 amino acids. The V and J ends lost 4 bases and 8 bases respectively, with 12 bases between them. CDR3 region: CASSYRTAEPQHF. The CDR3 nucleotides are TGTGCCAGCAGTTATAGAACGGCTGAGCCCCAGCATTTT.

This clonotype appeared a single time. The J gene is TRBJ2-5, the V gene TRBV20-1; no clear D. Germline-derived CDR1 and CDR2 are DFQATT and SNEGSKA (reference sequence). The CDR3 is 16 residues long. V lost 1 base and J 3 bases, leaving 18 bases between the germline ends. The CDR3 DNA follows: TGCAGTGCTAGAGCCCTAGATTGGGTGTTCGAAGAGACCCAGTACTTC. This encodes CSARALDWVFEETQYF.

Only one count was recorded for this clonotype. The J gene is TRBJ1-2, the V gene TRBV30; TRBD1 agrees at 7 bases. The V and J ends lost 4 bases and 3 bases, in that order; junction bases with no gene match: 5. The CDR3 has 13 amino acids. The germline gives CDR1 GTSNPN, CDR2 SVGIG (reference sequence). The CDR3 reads CAWIRDSYYGYTF. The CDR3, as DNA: TGTGCCTGGATTAGGGACAGTTACTATGGCTACACCTTC.

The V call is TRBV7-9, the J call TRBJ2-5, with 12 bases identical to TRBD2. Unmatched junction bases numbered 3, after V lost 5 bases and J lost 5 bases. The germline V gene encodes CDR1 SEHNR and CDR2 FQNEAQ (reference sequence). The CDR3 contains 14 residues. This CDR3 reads CASSKLAGGETQYF. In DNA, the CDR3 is TGTGCCAGCAGCAAACTAGCGGGAGGTGAGACCCAGTACTTC. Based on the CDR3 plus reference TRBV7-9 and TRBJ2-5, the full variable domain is DTGVSQNPRHKITKRGQNVTFRCDPISEHNRLYWYRQTLGQGPEFLTYFQNEAQLEKSRLLSDRFSAERPKGSFSTLEIQRTEQGDSAMYLCASSKLAGGETQYFGPGTRLLVL.

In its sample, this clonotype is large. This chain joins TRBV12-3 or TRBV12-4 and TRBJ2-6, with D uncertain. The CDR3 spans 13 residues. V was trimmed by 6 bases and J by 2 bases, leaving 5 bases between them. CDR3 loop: CASRNPGANVLTF. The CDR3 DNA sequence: TGTGCCAGCAGGAACCCTGGGGCCAACGTCCTGACTTTC.

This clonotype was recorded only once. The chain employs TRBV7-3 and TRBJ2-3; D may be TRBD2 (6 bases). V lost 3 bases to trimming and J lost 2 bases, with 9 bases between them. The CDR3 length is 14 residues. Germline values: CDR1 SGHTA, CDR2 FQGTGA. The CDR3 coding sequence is TGTGCCAGCAGCTTGGGCGGGACCACAGATACGCAGTATTTT. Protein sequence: CASSLGGTTDTQYF.

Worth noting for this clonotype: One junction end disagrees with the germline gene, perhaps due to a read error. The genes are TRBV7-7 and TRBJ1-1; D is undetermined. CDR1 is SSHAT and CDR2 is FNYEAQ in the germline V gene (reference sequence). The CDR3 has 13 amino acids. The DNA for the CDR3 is TGTGCTAGCAGCTTAGCGCGCGGGACTGAAGCTTTCTTT. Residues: CASSLARGTEAFF.

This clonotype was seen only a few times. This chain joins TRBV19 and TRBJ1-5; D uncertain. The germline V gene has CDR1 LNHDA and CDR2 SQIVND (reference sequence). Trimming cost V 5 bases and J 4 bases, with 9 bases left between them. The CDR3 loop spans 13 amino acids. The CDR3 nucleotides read TGTGCCAGTAGTGCCACCCGTAATCAGCCCCAGCATTTT. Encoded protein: CASSATRNQPQHF.

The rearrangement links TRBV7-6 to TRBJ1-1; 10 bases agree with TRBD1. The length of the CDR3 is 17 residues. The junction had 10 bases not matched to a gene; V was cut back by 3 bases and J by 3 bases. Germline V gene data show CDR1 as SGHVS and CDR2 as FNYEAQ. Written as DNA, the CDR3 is TGTGCCAGCAGCTTGACAGGGGGCTCGGGTCAGTACACTGAAGCTTTCTTT. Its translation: CASSLTGGSGQYTEAFF.

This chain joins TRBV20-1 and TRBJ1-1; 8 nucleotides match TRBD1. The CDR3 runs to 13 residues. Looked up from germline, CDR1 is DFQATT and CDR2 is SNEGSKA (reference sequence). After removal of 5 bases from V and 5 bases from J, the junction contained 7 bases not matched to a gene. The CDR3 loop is CSAVQGARTEAFF. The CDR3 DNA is TGCAGTGCTGTTCAGGGGGCGCGAACTGAAGCTTTCTTT.

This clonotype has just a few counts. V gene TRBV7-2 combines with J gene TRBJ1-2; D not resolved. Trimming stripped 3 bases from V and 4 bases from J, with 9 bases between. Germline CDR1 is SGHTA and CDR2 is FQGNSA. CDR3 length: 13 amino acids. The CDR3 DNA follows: TGTGCCAGCAGCTTCGACGGCTTCTATGGCTACACCTTC. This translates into CASSFDGFYGYTF.

The CDR3 spells CASTLTGRGTEAFF. The CDR3 DNA sequence: TGTGCCAGCACCCTGACAGGCCGCGGCACTGAAGCTTTCTTT. V gene TRBV12-3 or TRBV12-4 combines with J gene TRBJ1-1; TRBD1 might be the D (6 bases). The CDR3 has 14 amino acids. V lost 7 bases, J lost 4 bases, and 16 bases lay in between.

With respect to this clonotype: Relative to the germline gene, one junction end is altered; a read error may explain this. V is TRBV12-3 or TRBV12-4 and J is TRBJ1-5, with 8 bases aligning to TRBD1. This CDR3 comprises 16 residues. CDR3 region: CASRPNTGGSYQPQHF. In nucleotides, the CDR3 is TGTGCCAGCAGGCCCAATACAGGGGGTAGCTATCAGCCCCAGCATTTT.

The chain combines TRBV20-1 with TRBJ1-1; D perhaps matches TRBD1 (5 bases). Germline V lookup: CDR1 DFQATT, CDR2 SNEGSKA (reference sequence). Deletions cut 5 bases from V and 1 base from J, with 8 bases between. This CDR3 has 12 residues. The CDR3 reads CSAGQGNTEAFF. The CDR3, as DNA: TGCAGTGCTGGGCAGGGGAACACTGAAGCTTTCTTT.

DNA of the CDR3: TGTGCCAGCAGTGAAAGGGGACAGGAGAACACTGAAGCTTTCTTT. It is translated as CASSERGQENTEAFF. The genes are TRBV2 and TRBJ1-1, with 8 bases lining up with TRBD1. The junction had 3 bases not matched to a gene; V was cut back by 2 bases and J by 1 base. The CDR3 loop spans 15 amino acids. Germline V lookup: CDR1 SNHLY, CDR2 FYNNEI.

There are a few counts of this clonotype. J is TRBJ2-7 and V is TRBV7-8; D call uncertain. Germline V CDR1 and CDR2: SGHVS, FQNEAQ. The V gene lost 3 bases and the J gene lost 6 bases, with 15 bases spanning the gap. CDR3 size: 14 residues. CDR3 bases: TGTGCCAGCAGCTTGGTAGCTCTTACCACCGAGCAGTACTTC. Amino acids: CASSLVALTTEQYF.

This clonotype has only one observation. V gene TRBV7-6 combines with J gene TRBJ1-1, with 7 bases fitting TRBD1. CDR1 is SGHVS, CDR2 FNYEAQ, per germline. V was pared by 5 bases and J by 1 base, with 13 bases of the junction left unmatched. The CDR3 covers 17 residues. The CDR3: CASSLHPGTERNTEAFF. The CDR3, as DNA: TGTGCCAGCAGCCTACACCCTGGGACAGAGAGGAACACTGAAGCTTTCTTT.

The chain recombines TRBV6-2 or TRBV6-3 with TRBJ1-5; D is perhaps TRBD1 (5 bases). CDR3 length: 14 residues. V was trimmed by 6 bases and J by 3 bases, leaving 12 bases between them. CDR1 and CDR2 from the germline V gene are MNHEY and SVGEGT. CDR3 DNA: TGTGCCAGCAGGGAGTCGGGGCCCAATCAGCCCCAGCATTTT. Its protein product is CASRESGPNQPQHF.

CDR3 coding DNA: TGTGCCAGCAGCTTAGTAACTCTTGGGACCGCCAGGCGGCAGTACTTC. Protein: CASSLVTLGTARRQYF. The chain links TRBV11-2 to TRBJ2-7; D is possibly TRBD1 or TRBD2 (5 bases each). The germline V gene encodes CDR1 SGHAT and CDR2 FQNNGV. V shed 1 base and J shed 9 bases, with 22 bases lying between them. The CDR3 consists of 16 residues.

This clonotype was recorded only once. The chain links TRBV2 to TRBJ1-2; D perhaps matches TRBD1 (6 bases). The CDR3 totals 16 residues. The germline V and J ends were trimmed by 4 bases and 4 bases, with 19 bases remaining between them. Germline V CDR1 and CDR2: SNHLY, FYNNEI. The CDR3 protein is CASSVGGKGGGYGYTF. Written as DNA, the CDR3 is TGTGCCAGCAGTGTGGGGGGCAAAGGGGGTGGCTATGGCTACACCTTC.

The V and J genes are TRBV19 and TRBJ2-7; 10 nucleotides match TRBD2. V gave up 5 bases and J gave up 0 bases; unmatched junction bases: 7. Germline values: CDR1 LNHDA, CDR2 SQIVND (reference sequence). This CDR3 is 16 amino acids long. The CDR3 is CASSAGLAASSYEQYF. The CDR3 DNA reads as TGTGCCAGTAGTGCCGGACTAGCGGCAAGCTCCTACGAGCAGTACTTC.

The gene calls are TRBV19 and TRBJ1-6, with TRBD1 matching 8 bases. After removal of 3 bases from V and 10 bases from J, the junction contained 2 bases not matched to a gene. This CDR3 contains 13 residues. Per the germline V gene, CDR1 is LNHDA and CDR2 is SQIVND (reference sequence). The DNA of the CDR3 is TGTGCCAGTAGTATCAGGGGGCAGTCACCCCTCCACTTT. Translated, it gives CASSIRGQSPLHF. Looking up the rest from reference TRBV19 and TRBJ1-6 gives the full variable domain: DGGITQSPKYLFRKEGQNVTLSCEQNLNHDAMYWYRQDPGQGLRLIYYSQIVNDFQKGDIAEGYSVSREKKESFPLTVTSAQKNPTAFYLCASSIRGQSPLHFGNGTRLTVT.

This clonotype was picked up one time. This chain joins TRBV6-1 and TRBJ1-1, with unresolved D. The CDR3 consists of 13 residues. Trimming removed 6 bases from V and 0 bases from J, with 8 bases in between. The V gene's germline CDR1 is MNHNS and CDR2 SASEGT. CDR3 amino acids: CASRRGMNTEAFF. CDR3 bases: TGTGCCAGCAGAAGAGGGATGAACACTGAAGCTTTCTTT.

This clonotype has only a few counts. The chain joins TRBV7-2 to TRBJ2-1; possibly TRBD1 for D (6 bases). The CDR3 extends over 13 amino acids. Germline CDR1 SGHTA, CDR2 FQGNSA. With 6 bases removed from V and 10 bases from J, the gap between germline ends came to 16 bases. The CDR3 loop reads CASRNTGSGEQFF. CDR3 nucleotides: TGTGCCAGCAGGAATACAGGGTCAGGCGAGCAGTTCTTC.

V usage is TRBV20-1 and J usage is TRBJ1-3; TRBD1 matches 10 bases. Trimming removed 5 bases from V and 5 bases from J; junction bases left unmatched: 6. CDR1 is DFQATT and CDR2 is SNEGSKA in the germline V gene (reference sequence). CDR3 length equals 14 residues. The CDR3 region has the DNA TGCAGTGCTGAGGTGACAGGGGGCCGAAACACCATATATTTT. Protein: CSAEVTGGRNTIYF.

The CDR3 is CASSPLMGDRLWETEAFF. CDR3 bases: TGTGCCAGCAGTCCCCTCATGGGGGACCGACTGTGGGAGACTGAAGCTTTCTTT. The gene calls are TRBV2 and TRBJ1-1; D may be TRBD1 (5 bases). CDR1 is SNHLY, CDR2 FYNNEI, per germline. The CDR3 contains 18 residues. V lost 5 bases and J 5 bases, leaving 27 bases between the germline ends.

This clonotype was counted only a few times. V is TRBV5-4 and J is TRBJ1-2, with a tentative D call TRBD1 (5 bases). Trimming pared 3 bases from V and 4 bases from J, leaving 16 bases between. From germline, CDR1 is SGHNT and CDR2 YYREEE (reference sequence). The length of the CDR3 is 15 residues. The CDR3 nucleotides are TGTGCCAGCAGCTCGGGCTGGGACGGACTCTATGGCTACACCTTC. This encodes CASSSGWDGLYGYTF.

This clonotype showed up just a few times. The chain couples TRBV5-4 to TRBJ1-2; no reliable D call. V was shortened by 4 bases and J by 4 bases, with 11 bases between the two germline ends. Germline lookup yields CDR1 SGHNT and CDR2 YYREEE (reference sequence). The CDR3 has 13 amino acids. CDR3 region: CASSLTDSYGYTF. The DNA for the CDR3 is TGTGCCAGCAGCCTGACGGATTCCTATGGCTACACCTTC.

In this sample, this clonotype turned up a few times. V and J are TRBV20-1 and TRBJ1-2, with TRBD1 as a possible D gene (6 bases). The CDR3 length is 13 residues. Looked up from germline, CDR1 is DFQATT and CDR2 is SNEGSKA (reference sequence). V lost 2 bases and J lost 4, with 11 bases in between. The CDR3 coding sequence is TGCAGTGCTAGAAACAGGGAGAGCTATGGCTACACCTTC. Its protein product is CSARNRESYGYTF.